What follows are 21 T cell receptor beta chains derived from one specimen sequenced in a study of cytomegalovirus exposure and HLA in healthy donors. The PCR made use of 60 Vbeta and 13 Jbeta primers. Only in-frame clones appear in the TCRdb table, and some are missing; sequencing was by immunoSEQ multiplex PCR. The table lists around 190,000 clones, roughly three quarters of them singletons. Sequenced material: PBMCs. The source of these receptors is a woman between 50 and 59 years old in good health and CMV-seronegative.

This chain joins TRBV9 and TRBJ1-3, with 8 bases identical to TRBD1. The V gene's germline CDR1 is SGDLS and CDR2 YYNGEE. This CDR3 contains 17 residues. The junction had 9 bases not matched to a gene; V was cut back by 4 bases and J by 0 bases. CDR3 protein: CASSPRQGIFSGNTIYF. CDR3 coding DNA: TGTGCCAGCAGCCCAAGACAGGGGATCTTCTCTGGAAACACCATATATTTT.

The chain employs TRBV6-5 and TRBJ1-2; 10 bases fit TRBD1. Per the germline V gene, CDR1 is MNHEY and CDR2 is SVGAGI. The J segment lost 4 bases and the V segment lost 6 bases, leaving 5 bases of the junction unmatched. This CDR3 region has 14 residues. The chain's CDR3 is CASRGQGFSYGYTF. Written as DNA, the CDR3 is TGTGCCAGCAGGGGACAGGGGTTCAGCTATGGCTACACCTTC.

This clone showed up just a few times. The chain combines TRBV6-5 with TRBJ2-7; 10 bases align to TRBD2. The germline gives CDR1 MNHEY, CDR2 SVGAGI. CDR3 length: 14 amino acids. V lost 7 bases and J lost 2; bases outside the gene matches: 5. CDR3 loop: CASTRAGGAYEQYF. CDR3 coding DNA: TGTGCCAGCACAAGAGCGGGAGGGGCCTACGAGCAGTACTTC.

V and J are TRBV11-2 and TRBJ1-1, with 7 bases that match TRBD1. This CDR3 spans 14 amino acids. Per germline, CDR1 SGHAT and CDR2 FQNNGV. V was pared by 5 bases and J by 1 base, with 4 bases of the junction left unmatched. The CDR3 spells CASSLRQGNTEAFF. In DNA, the CDR3 is TGTGCCAGCAGCCTAAGACAGGGGAACACTGAAGCTTTCTTT. Full variable domain (rest looked up from reference TRBV11-2 and TRBJ1-1): EAGVAQSPRYKIIEKRQSVAFWCNPISGHATLYWYQQILGQGPKLLIQFQNNGVVDDSQLPKDRFSAERLKGVDSTLKIQPAKLEDSAVYLCASSLRQGNTEAFFGQGTRLTVV.

The rearrangement joins TRBV4-3 to TRBJ1-1; the D is unclear. Trimming left V 0 bases short and J 7 bases short, with 21 bases between. This CDR3 spans 17 amino acids. Looked up from germline, CDR1 is LGHNA and CDR2 is YSLEER. The CDR3: CASSQDGGLMGIGEAFF. In DNA, the CDR3 is TGCGCCAGCAGCCAAGACGGTGGACTGATGGGTATTGGTGAAGCTTTCTTT.

This clone has just a few counts. This sample also contains other DNA sequences that code for the same CDR3. The chain carries TRBV6-5 and TRBJ1-5, with a weak D call TRBD1 (6 bases). The V and J ends lost 2 bases and 2 bases respectively, with 10 bases between them. The CDR3 is 15 amino acids. The V gene's germline CDR1 is MNHEY and CDR2 SVGAGI. In DNA, the CDR3 is TGTGCCAGCAGTTACGGCAGGGGCGGCAATCAGCCCCAGCATTTT. Its translation: CASSYGRGGNQPQHF.

The V call is TRBV5-1, the J call TRBJ2-7, with TRBD2 identical over 8 bases. CDR3 size: 14 residues. J lost 2 bases, V lost 0 bases, and 1 base had no gene match. From germline, CDR1 is SGHRS and CDR2 YFSETQ. CDR3 DNA: TGCGCCAGCAGCTTGGTTAGCGGGGCCTACGAGCAGTACTTC. It yields the protein CASSLVSGAYEQYF.

The gene calls are TRBV19 and TRBJ1-4; 12 bases line up with TRBD1. The CDR3 covers 14 residues. With 3 bases clipped from V and 8 bases from J, the junction kept 1 base outside the gene matches. Germline V CDR1 and CDR2: LNHDA, SQIVND (reference sequence). CDR3 in amino acids: CASSMGQGAEKLFF. CDR3 nucleotide sequence: TGTGCCAGTAGTATGGGACAGGGGGCGGAAAAACTGTTTTTT.

The chain links TRBV18 to TRBJ1-3; TRBD1 might be the D (6 bases). V was trimmed by 1 base and J by 1 base, leaving 11 bases between them. CDR1 is KGHSH, CDR2 LQKENI, per germline. The CDR3 spans 16 residues. For the CDR3, the DNA is TGTGCCAGCTCACCACAAAGGACAGTATCTGGAAACACCATATATTTT. It encodes CASSPQRTVSGNTIYF.

The chain joins TRBV9 to TRBJ2-5, with D uncertain. In germline, CDR1 is SGDLS, CDR2 YYNGEE. The V end was cut by 4 bases, the J end by 0 bases, with 10 bases between. The CDR3 has 14 amino acids. This CDR3 is CASSPGRHQETQYF. The CDR3 nucleotides read TGTGCCAGCAGCCCAGGCAGGCACCAAGAGACCCAGTACTTC. Full variable domain (rest looked up from reference TRBV9 and TRBJ2-5): DSGVTQTPKHLITATGQRVTLRCSPRSGDLSVYWYQQSLDQGLQFLIQYYNGEERAKGNILERFSAQQFPDLHSELNLSSLELGDSALYFCASSPGRHQETQYFGPGTRLLVL.

This clone showed up just a few times. This chain links TRBV5-6 with TRBJ1-1; no clear D. V was trimmed by 0 bases and J by 1 base, leaving 4 bases between them. The CDR3 totals 13 residues. Germline V gives CDR1 SGHDT, CDR2 YYEEEE. Here the CDR3 reads CASSLGPNTEAFF. The CDR3 nucleotides read TGTGCCAGCAGCTTGGGGCCGAACACTGAAGCTTTCTTT.

V gene TRBV9 combines with J gene TRBJ1-4; D call uncertain. The CDR3 contains 14 residues. CDR1 SGDLS and CDR2 YYNGEE come from the germline V gene. Trimming removed 0 bases at V and 0 bases at J, with 3 bases between. DNA for the CDR3: TGTGCCAGCAGCGTAGTCGCAACTAATGAAAAACTGTTTTTT. This gives the protein CASSVVATNEKLFF.

This sequence joins TRBV4-1 and TRBJ2-1, with 10 bases matching TRBD2. The V gene end was trimmed by 0 bases and the J gene end by 3 bases; junction bases not matched to a gene: 2. The CDR3 runs to 16 residues. CDR1 is MGHRA, CDR2 YSYEKL, per germline. CDR3 in DNA: TGCGCCAGCAGCCAAGATAGCGGGGGGCACTACAATGAGCAGTTCTTC. Translated, it gives CASSQDSGGHYNEQFF.

The rearrangement joins TRBV29-1 to TRBJ2-7, with D perhaps TRBD2 (6 bases). Trimming pared 4 bases from V and 2 bases from J, leaving 9 bases between. CDR3 length: 12 amino acids. Germline V lookup: CDR1 SQVTM, CDR2 ANQGSEA. The CDR3 bases are TGCAGCGTTGGTAGCGGAACCTACGAGCAGTACTTC. Protein product: CSVGSGTYEQYF.

The V call is TRBV5-1, the J call TRBJ1-2; no reliable D call. The CDR3 length is 12 residues. CDR1 and CDR2 from the germline V gene are SGHRS and YFSETQ. V gave up 4 bases and J gave up 8 bases, with 12 bases separating them. The CDR3 here is CASSPETRGYTF. The CDR3 coding sequence is TGCGCCAGCAGCCCGGAGACGCGGGGCTACACCTTC.

This chain links TRBV9 with TRBJ2-5; maybe TRBD2 (6 bases). V shed 4 bases and J shed 2 bases, with 15 bases lying between them. This CDR3 comprises 15 residues. The germline gives CDR1 SGDLS, CDR2 YYNGEE. CDR3 coding DNA: TGTGCCAGCAGCCCCTCGGGACTTCAACAAGAGACCCAGTACTTC. It encodes CASSPSGLQQETQYF. The variable domain in full, completed from reference TRBV9 and TRBJ2-5, reads DSGVTQTPKHLITATGQRVTLRCSPRSGDLSVYWYQQSLDQGLQFLIQYYNGEERAKGNILERFSAQQFPDLHSELNLSSLELGDSALYFCASSPSGLQQETQYFGPGTRLLVL.

The chain carries TRBV5-1 and TRBJ2-3, with a tentative D call TRBD1 (6 bases). The CDR3 is 15 residues long. Germline V CDR1 and CDR2: SGHRS, YFSETQ. The V gene lost 4 bases and the J gene lost 3 bases, with 15 bases spanning the gap. CDR3: CASSIQGTTTDTQYF. In nucleotides, the CDR3 is TGCGCCAGCAGCATACAGGGTACAACTACAGATACGCAGTATTTT.

The chain carries TRBV2 and TRBJ1-1, with 7 positions matching TRBD1. There are 16 residues in the CDR3. The trim removed 6 bases at V and 0 bases at J, leaving 10 bases unmatched. The germline V gene encodes CDR1 SNHLY and CDR2 FYNNEI. CDR3: CASSPSTDRLNTEAFF. CDR3 nucleotide sequence: TGTGCCAGCAGCCCTTCGACGGACAGGTTGAACACTGAAGCTTTCTTT.

There are a few counts of this clone. The rearrangement uses TRBV19 and TRBJ2-2, with D possibly being TRBD1 (6 bases). The CDR3 runs 14 residues. Trimming removed 1 base from V and 6 bases from J, with 9 bases in between. Germline CDR1 LNHDA, CDR2 SQIVND (reference sequence). The CDR3 DNA sequence: TGTGCCAGTAGTATAGCGAAGGGGGCCGGGGAGCTGTTTTTT. It translates to CASSIAKGAGELFF.

The V call is TRBV6-5, the J call TRBJ2-5; 7 nucleotides agree with TRBD1. The CDR3 covers 14 residues. Germline-derived CDR1 and CDR2 are MNHEY and SVGAGI. Germline trimming cut 5 bases from V and 1 base from J; bases unmatched to any gene: 4. This CDR3 reads CASSRDRVQETQYF. CDR3 nucleotides: TGTGCCAGCAGTCGGGACAGAGTCCAAGAGACCCAGTACTTC.

The CDR3 loop reads CASSRAGTGCGYTF. CDR3 nucleotides: TGCGCCAGCAGCCGAGCGGGGACAGGGTGTGGCTACACCTTC. V and J are TRBV4-3 and TRBJ1-2, with 9 bases matching TRBD1. V trimming: 4 bases; J trimming: 7 bases; junction bases outside the gene matches: 7. This CDR3 is 14 amino acids long. CDR1 is LGHNA, CDR2 YSLEER, per germline.